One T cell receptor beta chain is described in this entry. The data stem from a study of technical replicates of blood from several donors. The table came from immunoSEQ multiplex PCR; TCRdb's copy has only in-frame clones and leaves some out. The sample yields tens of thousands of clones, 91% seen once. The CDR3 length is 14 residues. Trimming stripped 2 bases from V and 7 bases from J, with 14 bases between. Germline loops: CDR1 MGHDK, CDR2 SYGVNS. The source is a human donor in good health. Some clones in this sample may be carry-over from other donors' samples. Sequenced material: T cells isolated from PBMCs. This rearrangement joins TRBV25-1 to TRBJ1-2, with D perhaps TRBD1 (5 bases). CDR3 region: CASSEAGNFRGYTF. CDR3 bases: TGTGCCAGCAGTGAAGCAGGGAATTTTCGTGGCTACACCTTC.